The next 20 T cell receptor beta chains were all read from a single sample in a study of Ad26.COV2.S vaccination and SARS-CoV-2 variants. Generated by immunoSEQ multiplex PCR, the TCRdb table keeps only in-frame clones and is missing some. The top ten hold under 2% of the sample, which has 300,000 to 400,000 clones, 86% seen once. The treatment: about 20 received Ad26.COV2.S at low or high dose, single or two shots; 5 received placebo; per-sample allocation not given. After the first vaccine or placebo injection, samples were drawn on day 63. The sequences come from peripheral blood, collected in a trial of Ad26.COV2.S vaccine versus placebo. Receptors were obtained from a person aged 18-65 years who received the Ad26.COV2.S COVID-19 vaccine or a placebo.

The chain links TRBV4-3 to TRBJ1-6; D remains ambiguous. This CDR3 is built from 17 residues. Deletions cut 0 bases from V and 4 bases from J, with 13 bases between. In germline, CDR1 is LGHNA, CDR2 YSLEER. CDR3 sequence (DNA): TGCGCCAGCAGCCAAGATCCGCCAGCGAGGTATAATTCACCCCTCCACTTT. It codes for CASSQDPPARYNSPLHF.

The CDR3 is CASSSNSADGHYEQYF. The CDR3 DNA reads TGTGCCAGCAGCTCGAACTCGGCGGACGGCCACTACGAGCAGTACTTC. The rearrangement joins TRBV11-3 to TRBJ2-7, with no clear D. This CDR3 is 16 amino acids long. Germline lookup yields CDR1 SGHNT and CDR2 YENEEA. Trimming pared 4 bases from V and 3 bases from J, leaving 19 bases between. The full variable domain, in which reference TRBV11-3 and TRBJ2-7 provide the parts outside the CDR3, is EAGVVQSPRYKIIEKKQPVAFWCNPISGHNTLYWYLQNLGQGPELLIRYENEEAVDDSQLPKDRFSAERLKGVDSTLKIQPAELGDSAVYLCASSSNSADGHYEQYFGPGTRLTVT.

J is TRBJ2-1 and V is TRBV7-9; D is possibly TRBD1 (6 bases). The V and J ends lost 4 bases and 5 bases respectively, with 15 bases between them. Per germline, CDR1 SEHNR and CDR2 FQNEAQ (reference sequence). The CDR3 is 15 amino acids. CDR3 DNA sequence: TGTGCCAGCAGCTCTCTAGGACAGTGGGACAATGAGCAGTTCTTC. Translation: CASSSLGQWDNEQFF.

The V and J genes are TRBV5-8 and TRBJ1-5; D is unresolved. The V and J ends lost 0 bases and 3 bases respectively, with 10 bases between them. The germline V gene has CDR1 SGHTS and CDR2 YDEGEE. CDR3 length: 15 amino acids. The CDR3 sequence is CASSLAGSNNQPQHF. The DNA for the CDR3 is TGTGCCAGCAGCTTGGCCGGGAGCAACAATCAGCCCCAGCATTTT.

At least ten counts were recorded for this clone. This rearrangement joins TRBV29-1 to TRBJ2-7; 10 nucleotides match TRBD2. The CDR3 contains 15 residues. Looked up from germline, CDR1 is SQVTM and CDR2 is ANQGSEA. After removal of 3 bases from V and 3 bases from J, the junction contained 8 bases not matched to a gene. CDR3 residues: CSVEVAGGHLYEQYF. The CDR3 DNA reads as TGCAGCGTTGAGGTAGCGGGGGGTCACCTCTACGAGCAGTACTTC.

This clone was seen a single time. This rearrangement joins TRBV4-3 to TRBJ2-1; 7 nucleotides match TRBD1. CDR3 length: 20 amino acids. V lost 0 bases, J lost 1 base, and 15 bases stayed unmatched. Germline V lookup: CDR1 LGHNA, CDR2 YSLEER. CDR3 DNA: TGCGCCAGCAGCCAAGATCCCTCGTCGACAGGGCCCAGATCCTACAATGAGCAGTTCTTC. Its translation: CASSQDPSSTGPRSYNEQFF.

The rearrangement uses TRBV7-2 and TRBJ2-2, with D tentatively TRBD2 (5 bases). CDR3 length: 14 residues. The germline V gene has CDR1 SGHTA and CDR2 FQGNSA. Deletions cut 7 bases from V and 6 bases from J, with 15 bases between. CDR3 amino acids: CASNPYRDAGELFF. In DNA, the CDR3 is TGTGCCAGCAACCCTTACCGGGATGCCGGGGAGCTGTTTTTT.

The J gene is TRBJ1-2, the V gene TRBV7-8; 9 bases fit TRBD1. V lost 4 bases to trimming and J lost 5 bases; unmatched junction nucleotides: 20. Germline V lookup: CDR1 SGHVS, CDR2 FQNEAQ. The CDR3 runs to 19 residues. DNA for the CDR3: TGTGCCAGCAGCTCGCCACCGGGACAGGGATCACCCCTTTCTTATGGCTACACCTTC. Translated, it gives CASSSPPGQGSPLSYGYTF.

CDR3 DNA sequence: TGTGCCAGCAGTGAGGCGACGGGCCACGCGGATACGCAGTATTTT. The encoded protein is CASSEATGHADTQYF. This chain uses TRBV2 with TRBJ2-3; D unresolved. The CDR3 covers 15 residues. Trimming cost V 3 bases and J 6 bases, with 16 bases left between them. From germline, CDR1 is SNHLY and CDR2 FYNNEI.

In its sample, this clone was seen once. The CDR3 coding sequence is TGTGCTAGTGGCCGAAAGGGGGATGGGGGCACAGATACGCAGTATTTT. Its translation is CASGRKGDGGTDTQYF. The rearrangement joins TRBV12-5 to TRBJ2-3; a weak D match, TRBD1 (6 bases). The CDR3 runs to 16 residues. The V gene lost 6 bases and the J gene lost 1 base, with 17 bases spanning the gap. CDR1 and CDR2 from the germline V gene are LGHNT and FRNRAP.

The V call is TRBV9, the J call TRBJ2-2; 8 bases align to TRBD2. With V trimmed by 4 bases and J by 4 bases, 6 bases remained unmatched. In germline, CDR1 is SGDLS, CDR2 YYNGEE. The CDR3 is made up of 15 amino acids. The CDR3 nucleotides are TGTGCCAGCAGCACACGGGGGGGCCCCACCGGGGAGCTGTTTTTT. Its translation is CASSTRGGPTGELFF.

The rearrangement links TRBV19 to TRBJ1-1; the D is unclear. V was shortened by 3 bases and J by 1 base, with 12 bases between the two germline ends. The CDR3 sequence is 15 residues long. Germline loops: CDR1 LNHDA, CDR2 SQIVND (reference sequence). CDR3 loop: CASSMSGWGNTEAFF. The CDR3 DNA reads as TGTGCCAGTAGTATGTCCGGCTGGGGGAACACTGAAGCTTTCTTT.

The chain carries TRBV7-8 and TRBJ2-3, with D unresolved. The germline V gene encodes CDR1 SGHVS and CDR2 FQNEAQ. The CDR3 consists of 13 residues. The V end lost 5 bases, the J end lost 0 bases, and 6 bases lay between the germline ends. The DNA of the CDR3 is TGTGCCAGCAGCCTGGGGAGCACAGATACGCAGTATTTT. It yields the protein CASSLGSTDTQYF.

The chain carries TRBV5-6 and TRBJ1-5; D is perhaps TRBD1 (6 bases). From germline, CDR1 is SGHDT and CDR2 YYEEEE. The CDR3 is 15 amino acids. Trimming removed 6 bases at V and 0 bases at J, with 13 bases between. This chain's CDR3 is CASTKGGNSNQPQHF. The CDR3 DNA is TGTGCCAGCACCAAGGGGGGGAATAGCAATCAGCCCCAGCATTTT.

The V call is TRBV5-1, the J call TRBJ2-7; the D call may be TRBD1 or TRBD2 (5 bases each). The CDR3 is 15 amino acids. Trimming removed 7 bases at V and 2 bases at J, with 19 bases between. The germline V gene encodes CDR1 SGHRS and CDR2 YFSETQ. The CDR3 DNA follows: TGCGCCAGCGGCCCGGTCGGACTGGGACCCTACGAGCAGTACTTC. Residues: CASGPVGLGPYEQYF.

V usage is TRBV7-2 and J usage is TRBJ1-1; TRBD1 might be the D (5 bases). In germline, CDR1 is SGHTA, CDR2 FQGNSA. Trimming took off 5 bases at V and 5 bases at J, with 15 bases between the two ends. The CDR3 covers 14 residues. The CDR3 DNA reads TGTGCCAGCAGCACACAGGTCACGCGAACTGAAGCTTTCTTT. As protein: CASSTQVTRTEAFF.

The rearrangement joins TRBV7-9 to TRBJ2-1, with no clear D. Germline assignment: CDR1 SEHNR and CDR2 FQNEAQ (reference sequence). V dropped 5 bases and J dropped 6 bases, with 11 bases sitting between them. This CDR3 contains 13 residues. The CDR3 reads CASSHLYSNEQFF. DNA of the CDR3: TGTGCCAGCAGCCACCTATACAGCAATGAGCAGTTCTTC. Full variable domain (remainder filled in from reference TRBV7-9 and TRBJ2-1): DTGVSQNPRHKITKRGQNVTFRCDPISEHNRLYWYRQTLGQGPEFLTYFQNEAQLEKSRLLSDRFSAERPKGSFSTLEIQRTEQGDSAMYLCASSHLYSNEQFFGPGTRLTVL.

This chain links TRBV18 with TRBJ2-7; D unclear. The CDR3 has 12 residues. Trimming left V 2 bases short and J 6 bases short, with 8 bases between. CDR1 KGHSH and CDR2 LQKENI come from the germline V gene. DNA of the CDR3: TGTGCCAGCTCACCATCTAGTAGCGAGCAGTACTTC. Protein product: CASSPSSSEQYF.

This chain's CDR3 is CASSLNAGNYGYTF. The CDR3 nucleotides are TGCGCCAGCAGCTTGAATGCGGGGAACTATGGCTACACCTTC. The V and J genes are TRBV5-1 and TRBJ1-2, with D hard to call. Trimming removed 1 base at V and 2 bases at J, with 9 bases between. The CDR3 is 14 residues long. Germline V gives CDR1 SGHRS, CDR2 YFSETQ.

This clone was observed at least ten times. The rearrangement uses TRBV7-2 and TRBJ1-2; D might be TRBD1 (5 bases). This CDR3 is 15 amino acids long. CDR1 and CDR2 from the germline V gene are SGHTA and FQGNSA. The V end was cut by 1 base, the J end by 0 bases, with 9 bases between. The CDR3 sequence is CASSLEGRANYGYTF. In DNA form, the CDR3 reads TGTGCCAGCAGCTTAGAGGGCAGGGCTAACTATGGCTACACCTTC.